This TCR beta chain is drawn from a study of shared clonotypes between healthy human individuals. Across the whole study: Three plates each covered CD4 naive and memory; CD8 naive two, CD8 memory one. Study observations and caveats: Approximately 4.6% of naive CD4 clonotypes were common to several donors. In contrast to clonotypes shared by all four donors, non-shared clonotypes had lower generation probabilities.

As to this clone: Its antigen is currently unknown.

Genomic DNA (from each subset) was split evenly across several immunoSEQ plates. Sequencing was performed with immunoSEQ multiplex PCR; in TCRdb, only in-frame clones are kept and a portion is missing. The table records approximately 640,000 clones, 90% of them present only once. Germline CDR1 and CDR2: MNHEY and SMNVEV (reference sequence). With V trimmed by 6 bases and J by 0 bases, 5 bases remained unmatched. The CDR3 totals 15 residues. The chain is built from TRBV27 and TRBJ2-7; TRBD2 matches at 10 bases. This clonotype was sampled from a man in his late teens or twenties in good health. Some clones in this sample may be carry-over from other donors' samples. The sample taken for sequencing was memory CD8+ T cells from PBMCs. The subset: CD45RO+ cells pooled with CCR7-negative TemRA cells. The CDR3 reads CASSPSGGLSYEQYF. The CDR3 DNA reads as TGTGCCAGCAGCCCTAGCGGGGGTCTCTCCTACGAGCAGTACTTC.